The 4 T cell receptor beta chains below all came from one sample that was sequenced in a study of PD-1 blockade in classical Hodgkin lymphoma. Time point meaning: newly diagnosed, previously untreated cHL patient sample. Out of thawed PBMCs, magnetic negative selection purified CD4+ T cells. Sequenced by immunoSEQ multiplex PCR; TCRdb stores in-frame clones only, minus some. The table lists tens of thousands of clones, 85% to 95% of them singletons. The sequenced material came from CD4+ T cells from blood. These receptors originate from a human donor with classical Hodgkin lymphoma.

V and J are TRBV6-5 and TRBJ2-7, with 8 bases that match TRBD1. Germline loops: CDR1 MNHEY, CDR2 SVGAGI. This CDR3 has 13 amino acids. With 7 bases clipped from V and 3 bases from J, the junction kept 5 bases outside the gene matches. The CDR3 loop is CASKEQGGYEQYF. CDR3 DNA: TGTGCCAGCAAAGAACAGGGGGGCTACGAGCAGTACTTC.

This chain joins TRBV18 and TRBJ2-5; no definite D call. The CDR3 runs 13 residues. Germline V gene lookup returns CDR1 KGHSH and CDR2 LQKENI. The V gene lost 0 bases and the J gene lost 5 bases, with 7 bases spanning the gap. The CDR3 spells CASSPPVSETQYF. The CDR3 DNA is TGTGCCAGCTCACCACCTGTATCCGAGACCCAGTACTTC.

The chain links TRBV5-6 to TRBJ2-2, with TRBD1 identical over 7 bases. The ends lost 3 bases at V and 4 bases at J; junction bases unmatched: 3. The CDR3 has 14 amino acids. Germline V lookup: CDR1 SGHDT, CDR2 YYEEEE. CDR3 in DNA: TGTGCCAGCAGCTGGGCAGGGGGCACCGGGGAGCTGTTTTTT. It is translated as CASSWAGGTGELFF.

This clone was counted once. This chain uses TRBV6-5 with TRBJ1-2; TRBD1 is a possible D gene (6 bases). CDR3 length equals 15 residues. Trimming left V 4 bases short and J 3 bases short, with 15 bases between. Germline values: CDR1 MNHEY, CDR2 SVGAGI. CDR3 bases: TGTGCCAGCAGTTCCTCGGGGGACACTTACTATGGCTACACCTTC. Amino acids: CASSSSGDTYYGYTF.